Listed below are T cell receptor beta chains from one sample, sequenced in a study of blood T cell repertoires in COVID-19. The assay was immunoSEQ multiplex PCR, and TCRdb's table has in-frame clones only and misses some. The table lists 120,000 to 150,000 clones, roughly four fifths of them singletons, with around 13% in the top ten. Sequenced input: peripheral blood. Receptors were obtained from a man older than 75 with acute or convalescent COVID-19. Both conserved end residues are part of each CDR3. D genes are given only for firm matches. Clone size is stated in some rows and not others, as once, few, many or a class when expanded.

.	TRBV7-9	TRBJ2-4	.	TGTGCCACGACGGGTCTAGCATACATTCAGTACTTC	CATTGLAYIQYF
.	TRBV2	TRBJ2-3	.	TGTGCCAGCAGTGTTAGGCGGCGGGAAGATACGCAGTATTTT	CASSVRRREDTQYF
.	TRBV7-2	TRBJ2-1	.	TGTGCCAGCAGCTTAGCGTGGGGGGGCCAAAACAATGAGCAGTTCTTC	CASSLAWGGQNNEQFF
few	TRBV3-1/TRBV3-2	TRBJ1-4	.	TGTGCCAGCAGCCAAGGAGGCACTAATGAAAAACTGTTTTTT	CASSQGGTNEKLFF
few	TRBV10-3	TRBJ1-1	.	TGTGCCATCGCATACAGGGAGAACACTGAAGCTTTCTTT	CAIAYRENTEAFF
.	TRBV29-1	TRBJ2-7	.	TGCAGCGTTGAAGGCGGCAGCGGGTTCTCCTACGAGCAGTACTTC	CSVEGGSGFSYEQYF
.	TRBV2	TRBJ2-7	.	TGTGCCAGCAACGGGGATCGCTACGAGCAGTACTTC	CASNGDRYEQYF
.	TRBV28	TRBJ1-3	.	TGTGCCAGCAAGGGAACATCCGGGGCTGGAAACACCATATATTTT	CASKGTSGAGNTIYF
.	TRBV9	TRBJ2-5	TRBD2	TGTGCCAGCAGCGAGACTAGCGGGGGGGCTTGGGAGACCCAGTACTTC	CASSETSGGAWETQYF
few	TRBV5-6	TRBJ1-1	TRBD1	TGTGCCAGCAGTTTTGGGACAGCTGAAGCTTTCTTT	CASSFGTAEAFF
.	TRBV29-1	TRBJ2-1	TRBD1	TGCAGCATTGGGGTAACACAGGGGCTTGAGCAGTTCTTC	CSIGVTQGLEQFF
.	TRBV28	TRBJ1-6	.	TGTGCCAGCAAAACCAACTCCGCGGGAAATTCACCCCTCCACTTT	CASKTNSAGNSPLHF
.	TRBV29-1	TRBJ2-1	TRBD1	TGCAGCGTCCGGACAGGCCACAATGAGCAGTTCTTC	CSVRTGHNEQFF
.	TRBV7-9	TRBJ1-1	TRBD1	TGTGCCAGCACCGCGGGGACAGAGAACACTGAAGCTTTCTTT	CASTAGTENTEAFF
few	TRBV19	TRBJ1-5	.	TGTGCCAGTAGTATATCAGGGGCCTATAGCAATCAGCCCCAGCATTTT	CASSISGAYSNQPQHF
.	TRBV30	TRBJ1-1	TRBD1	TGTGCCTGGAGAGTGACAGGGGGCACTGAAGCTTTCTTT	CAWRVTGGTEAFF
.	TRBV7-2	TRBJ2-1	TRBD1	TGTGCCAGTAAGCTTATAAGGGGGCCTGGGCAGTTCTTC	CASKLIRGPGQFF
.	TRBV18	TRBJ2-2	.	TGTGCCAGCTCACCTTATGAGCTGACTGGGAACACCGGGGAGCTGTTTTTT	CASSPYELTGNTGELFF
.	TRBV7-3	TRBJ2-1	.	TGTGCCAGCAGTCAAGGGGGACACTACAATGAGCAGTTCTTC	CASSQGGHYNEQFF
.	TRBV4-3	TRBJ1-4	.	TGCGCCAGCAGCCAAGATGGGGGGGGTCCCGGAAAACTGTTTTTT	CASSQDGGGPGKLFF
.	TRBV7-3	TRBJ2-1	TRBD2	TGTGCCAGCAGCCCGAGCGGGGGTCGGGGCCATGAGCAGTTCTTC	CASSPSGGRGHEQFF
.	TRBV7-9	TRBJ2-3	TRBD2	TGTGCCAGCAGCCCGACTAGCGGCTCTCCCACAGATACGCAGTATTTT	CASSPTSGSPTDTQYF
.	TRBV20-1	TRBJ1-1	.	TGCAGTGCTAGAGCCAACATTGAAGCTTTCTTT	CSARANIEAFF
few	TRBV9	TRBJ1-6	.	TGTGCCAGCAGCGTGAGTGGGGCTTCACCCCTCCACTTT	CASSVSGASPLHF
.	TRBV7-8	TRBJ2-7	.	TGTGCCAGCAGCTTAGTACAGGTTGGGTACGAGCAGTACTTC	CASSLVQVGYEQYF
once	TRBV24-1	TRBJ1-1	TRBD1	TGTGCCACCAGAGGCGGGACAGGGGAAATCGCTGAAGCTTTCTTT	CATRGGTGEIAEAFF
.	TRBV6-2/TRBV6-3	TRBJ2-1	TRBD1	TGTGCCAGCAGCCCCAGTGCGGACAGGGGCTACAATGAGCAGTTCTTC	CASSPSADRGYNEQFF
.	TRBV3-1/TRBV3-2	TRBJ1-2	.	TGTGCCAGCAGTCAAGGCGGGGGGCATGGCTATGGCTACACCTTC	CASSQGGGHGYGYTF
few	TRBV7-9	TRBJ1-6	TRBD1	TGTGCCAGCAGCTCGGACAGGCGGAGCTCCTATAATTCACCCCTCCACTTT	CASSSDRRSSYNSPLHF
.	TRBV6-4	TRBJ1-1	.	TGTGCCAGCAGTGACGAGATAGGGGACACTGAAGCTTTCTTT	CASSDEIGDTEAFF
.	TRBV3-1/TRBV3-2	TRBJ1-1	.	TGTGCCAGCAGCCAATTAACAGGGCGGACTGAAGCTTTCTTT	CASSQLTGRTEAFF
.	TRBV5-1	TRBJ1-6	TRBD1	TGCGCCAGCAGCTTGGGACAGGGGGGAAATTCACCCCTCCACTTT	CASSLGQGGNSPLHF
once	TRBV28	TRBJ2-1	TRBD1	TGTGCCAGCAGTTTATGGGAGACAGGGGCCGAGTTGGGTGAGCAGTTCTTC	CASSLWETGAELGEQFF
.	TRBV28	TRBJ2-5	TRBD2	TGTGGTGTCTCCGGCGGGGGATTACAAGAGACCCAGTACTTC	CGVSGGGLQETQYF
once	TRBV6-2/TRBV6-3	TRBJ1-2	.	TGTGCCAGCAGTTACGATGGGGAGTATGGCTACACCTTC	CASSYDGEYGYTF